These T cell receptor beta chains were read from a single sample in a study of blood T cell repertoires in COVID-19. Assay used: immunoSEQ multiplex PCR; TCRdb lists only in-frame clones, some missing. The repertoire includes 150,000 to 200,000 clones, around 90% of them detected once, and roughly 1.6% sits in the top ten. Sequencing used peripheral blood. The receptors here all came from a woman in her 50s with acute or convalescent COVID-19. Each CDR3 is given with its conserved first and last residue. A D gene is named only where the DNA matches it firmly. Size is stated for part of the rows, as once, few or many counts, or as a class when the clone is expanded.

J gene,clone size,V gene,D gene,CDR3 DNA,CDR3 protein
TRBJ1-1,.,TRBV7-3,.,TGTGCCAGCAGCTTAAACAGGGAACCCAACACTGAAGCTTTCTTT,CASSLNREPNTEAFF
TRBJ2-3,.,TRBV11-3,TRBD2,TGTGCCAGCAGCTTCAGAGCGGGGGGGCAAGATACGCAGTATTTT,CASSFRAGGQDTQYF
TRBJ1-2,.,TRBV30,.,TGTGCCTGGCAGAGGGAAACCAACTATGGCTACACCTTC,CAWQRETNYGYTF
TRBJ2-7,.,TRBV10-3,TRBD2,TGTGCCATCAGTGAGTCGGGGTCGACTAGCGGGAGTTCCTACGAGCAGTACTTC,CAISESGSTSGSSYEQYF
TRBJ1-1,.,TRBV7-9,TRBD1,TGTGCCAGCAGCTTTACAGGGGAGACTGAAGCTTTCTTT,CASSFTGETEAFF
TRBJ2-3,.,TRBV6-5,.,TGTGCCAGCGCGGAACTATCGACAGGTACAGATACGCAGTATTTT,CASAELSTGTDTQYF
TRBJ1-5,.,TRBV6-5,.,TGTGCCAGCAGTTACCGGACAGACAATCAGCCCCAGCATTTT,CASSYRTDNQPQHF
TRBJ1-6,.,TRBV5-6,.,TGTGCCAGCAGCCGGCCTGGACAGCATAATTCACCCCTCCACTTT,CASSRPGQHNSPLHF
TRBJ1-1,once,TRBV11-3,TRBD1,TGTGCCAGCAGCACGGGGACAGGTGAAGCTTTCTTT,CASSTGTGEAFF
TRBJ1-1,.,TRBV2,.,TGTGCCAGCAGTGCGCAGGGGACGAACACTGAAGCTTTCTTT,CASSAQGTNTEAFF
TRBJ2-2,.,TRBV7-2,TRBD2,TGTGCCAGCAGCCCTCATAGCGGGGCGAACACCGGGGAGCTGTTTTTT,CASSPHSGANTGELFF
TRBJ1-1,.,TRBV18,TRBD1,TGTGCCAGCTCACCGGACAGGGTCGTCACTGAAGCTTTCTTT,CASSPDRVVTEAFF
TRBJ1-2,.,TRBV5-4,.,TGTGCCAGCAGCATTTCAGGGGTAGAGGGCTACACCTTC,CASSISGVEGYTF
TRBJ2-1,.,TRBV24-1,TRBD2,TGTGCCACCAGACGTAGCGGGGGGGGATACAATGAGCAGTTCTTC,CATRRSGGGYNEQFF
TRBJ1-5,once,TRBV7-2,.,TGTGCCAGCAGGAGAGGGGGGGGAAATAGCAATCAGCCCCAGCATTTT,CASRRGGGNSNQPQHF
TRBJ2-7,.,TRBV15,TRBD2,TGTGCCACGAGCGCAGAGAGACTAGCGGGCGAGCAGTACTTC,CATSAERLAGEQYF
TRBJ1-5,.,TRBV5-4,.,TGTGCCAGCAGGAGGGTTGGGCCCCAGCATTTT,CASRRVGPQHF
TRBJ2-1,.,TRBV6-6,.,TGTGCCAGCAGTTACTCGATATCCCAGGCCAGGGATGAGCAGTTCTTC,CASSYSISQARDEQFF
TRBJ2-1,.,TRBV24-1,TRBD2,TGTGCCACCAGTGATTCTAGGACTGGGCTAGCGGATGAGCAGTTCTTC,CATSDSRTGLADEQFF
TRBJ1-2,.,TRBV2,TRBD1,TGTGCCAGCAGTGACCGACGACAGGGAGCTGGCTACACCTTC,CASSDRRQGAGYTF
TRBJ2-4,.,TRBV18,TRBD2,TGTGCCAGCTCACCGGCGGGGACTAGCGATCCCAAAAACATTCAGTACTTC,CASSPAGTSDPKNIQYF
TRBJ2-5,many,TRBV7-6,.,TGTGCCAGCAGCCCGGAACTGGGGAGGGAGACCCAGTACTTC,CASSPELGRETQYF
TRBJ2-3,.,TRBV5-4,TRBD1,TGTGCCAGCAGCCGTGGGACAGGGATTTTTGGAGATACGCAGTATTTT,CASSRGTGIFGDTQYF
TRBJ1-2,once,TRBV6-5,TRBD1,TGTGCCAGCAGTACAACAGGGGGCAGTGGCTACACCTTC,CASSTTGGSGYTF
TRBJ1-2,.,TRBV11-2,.,TGTGCCAGCCCTCTCCACCCACAGGGTTATGGCTACACCTTC,CASPLHPQGYGYTF
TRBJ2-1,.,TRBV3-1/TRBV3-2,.,TGTGCCAGCAGCCAGGCTGGCGGGGGCCTCAATGAGCAGTTCTTC,CASSQAGGGLNEQFF
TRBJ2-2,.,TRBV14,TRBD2,TGTGCCAGCAGCACCTTCGCGGGAGGCAGCGGGGAGCTGTTTTTT,CASSTFAGGSGELFF
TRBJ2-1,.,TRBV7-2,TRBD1,TGTGCCAGCAGCTTAAGGGGACAGAACTACAATGAGCAGTTCTTC,CASSLRGQNYNEQFF
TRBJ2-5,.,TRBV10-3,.,TGTGCCATCAGTGAGTCAAGGGGCCAAGAGACCCAGTACTTC,CAISESRGQETQYF
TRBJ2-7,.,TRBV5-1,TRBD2,TGCGCCAGCAGTATGAACGGGGGACTAGATTTGGGGGAGCAGTACTTC,CASSMNGGLDLGEQYF
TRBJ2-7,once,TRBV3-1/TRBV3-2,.,TGTGCCAGCAGCCAAGGAACGGACACCCTTAACGAGCAGTACTTC,CASSQGTDTLNEQYF
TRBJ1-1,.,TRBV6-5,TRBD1,TGTGCCAGCTTTGGGACAGGGGACTCGAACACTGAAGCTTTCTTT,CASFGTGDSNTEAFF
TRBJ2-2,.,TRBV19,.,TGTGCCAGTAGGACTCCAGGGATAGGGACCGGGGAGCTGTTTTTT,CASRTPGIGTGELFF
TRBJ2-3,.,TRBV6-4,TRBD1,TGTGCCAGCAGTGACTCAGTGGGGGACAGGAGCACAGATACGCAGTATTTT,CASSDSVGDRSTDTQYF
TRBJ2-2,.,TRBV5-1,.,TGCGCCAGCAGCTTGGCTCCAGGGTCGGTCACCGGGGAGCTGTTTTTT,CASSLAPGSVTGELFF
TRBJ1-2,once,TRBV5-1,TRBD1,TGCGCCAGCAGCTTGGGGACAGGAGGAGGTGAATCCAACTATGGCTACACCTTC,CASSLGTGGGESNYGYTF
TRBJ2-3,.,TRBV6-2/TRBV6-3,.,TGTGCCAGCAGTTTTTACACAGATACGCAGTATTTT,CASSFYTDTQYF
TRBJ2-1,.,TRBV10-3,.,TGTGCCATCAGCCATCCTAGCGACTCCTACAATGAGCAGTTCTTC,CAISHPSDSYNEQFF
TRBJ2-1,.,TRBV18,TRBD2,TGTGCCAGCTCACCTGATGCACTAGCGGGAGGGCCGGGGCTGGATGAGCAGTTCTTC,CASSPDALAGGPGLDEQFF
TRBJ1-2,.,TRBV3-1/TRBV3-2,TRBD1,TGTGCCAGCAGCCAATACAAGACAGGGGATGGCTACACCTTC,CASSQYKTGDGYTF
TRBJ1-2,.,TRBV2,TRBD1,TGTGCCAGCAGGGCCGGGACAGGAAACTATGGCTACACCTTC,CASRAGTGNYGYTF
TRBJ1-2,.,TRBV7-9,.,TGTGCCAGCAGCCCCACAGGAGGGGACCATGGCTACACCTTC,CASSPTGGDHGYTF
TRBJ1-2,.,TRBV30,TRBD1,TGTGCCTGGGAAACAGGGGGCGGTGGCTACACCTTC,CAWETGGGGYTF
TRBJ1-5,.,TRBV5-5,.,TGTGCCAGCAGTTCAGGACAGTGGGGTTACAATCAGCCCCAGCATTTT,CASSSGQWGYNQPQHF
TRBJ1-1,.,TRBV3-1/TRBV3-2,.,TGTGCCAGCAGCCATAGCACTGAAGCTTTCTTT,CASSHSTEAFF
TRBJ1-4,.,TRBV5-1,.,TGCGCCAGCAGCCCCGGTCCCGGCGAGGAGAGGGAAAAACTGTTTTTT,CASSPGPGEEREKLFF
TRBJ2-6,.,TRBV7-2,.,TGTGCCAGCAGCTTTAGCGCCGGGGTTTCTGGGGCCAACGTCCTGACTTTC,CASSFSAGVSGANVLTF
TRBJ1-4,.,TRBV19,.,TGTGCCAGTAGTACCGGACTCATTAATGAAAAACTGTTTTTT,CASSTGLINEKLFF
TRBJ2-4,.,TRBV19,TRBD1,TGTGCCAGTACCGAGGGACAGGGGGGAAACATTCAGTACTTC,CASTEGQGGNIQYF
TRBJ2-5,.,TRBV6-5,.,TGTGCCAGCAACTACCAAGCGAGCCAAGAGACCCAGTACTTC,CASNYQASQETQYF
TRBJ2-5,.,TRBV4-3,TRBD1,TGCGCCAGCAGCCAAGGGGGGACAGGGCCGCAGGAGACCCAGTACTTC,CASSQGGTGPQETQYF
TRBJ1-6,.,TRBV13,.,TGTGCCAGCAGCCCACGACAGGCTTCCCCCCTCCACTTT,CASSPRQASPLHF
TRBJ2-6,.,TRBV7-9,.,TGTGCCAGCAGCTTACTCCAGGCGGGGGCCAACGTCCTGACTTTC,CASSLLQAGANVLTF
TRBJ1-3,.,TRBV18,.,TGTGCCAGCTCCCGCGAATTAACAGGGTTCGGTCAAAACACCATATATTTT,CASSRELTGFGQNTIYF
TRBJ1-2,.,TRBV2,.,TGTGCCAGCAGTAGACAGGTTGAACTCTATGGCTACACCTTC,CASSRQVELYGYTF